One and the same sample provided the 23 T cell receptor beta chains below, sequenced in a study of T cells in tuberculosis. Profiled with immunoSEQ multiplex PCR; TCRdb holds only in-frame clones, not every one. The sample lists around 30,000 clones, over 85% seen once, with approximately 10% in the top ten. Time point noted: new active TB diagnosis, blood taken before or within 7 days of starting treatment. The starting material was PBMCs, obtained at tuberculosis diagnosis. These receptors all stem from an adult with tuberculosis.

The chain couples TRBV6-5 to TRBJ2-1; the match to TRBD2 covers 10 bases. The CDR3 runs to 15 residues. J gave up 5 bases and V 2 bases, and 3 bases lay outside the gene matches. CDR1 and CDR2 (germline): MNHEY, SVGAGI. The chain's CDR3 is CASSYGLAGDNEQFF. The CDR3 DNA follows: TGTGCCAGCAGTTACGGGCTAGCGGGGGACAATGAGCAGTTCTTC.

The chain recombines TRBV5-1 with TRBJ1-1; D is perhaps TRBD1 (5 bases). The V gene lost 4 bases and the J gene lost 5 bases, with 27 bases spanning the gap. The germline V gene encodes CDR1 SGHRS and CDR2 YFSETQ. This CDR3 has 18 residues. The CDR3 nucleotides read TGCGCCAGCAGCCCCTCCTCCGGGGGGGGTGGGCGTCGGACTGAAGCTTTCTTT. This sequence encodes CASSPSSGGGGRRTEAFF.

The J gene is TRBJ1-6, the V gene TRBV5-1; perhaps TRBD1 as D (6 bases). CDR1 SGHRS and CDR2 YFSETQ come from the germline V gene. This CDR3 contains 10 residues. Deletions cut 9 bases from V and 12 bases from J, with 10 bases between. The CDR3 spells CAIQGGPLHF. The CDR3 DNA follows: TGCGCCATCCAAGGGGGACCCCTCCACTTT.

The chain is built from TRBV9 and TRBJ1-5; 7 bases agree with TRBD1. V trimming: 3 bases; J trimming: 2 bases; junction bases outside the gene matches: 5. There are 15 residues in the CDR3. In germline, CDR1 is SGDLS, CDR2 YYNGEE. The CDR3: CASSALGGGNQPQHF. In DNA, the CDR3 is TGTGCCAGCAGCGCCTTAGGGGGCGGCAATCAGCCCCAGCATTTT.

The chain carries TRBV4-1 and TRBJ1-3; 8 bases are a match to TRBD1. Germline assignment: CDR1 MGHRA and CDR2 YSYEKL. V lost 2 bases, J lost 4 bases, and 7 bases stayed unmatched. This CDR3 comprises 16 residues. The CDR3 sequence is CASSQPSRGQGNTIYF. CDR3 DNA: TGCGCCAGCAGCCAACCGAGCAGGGGGCAGGGAAACACCATATATTTT.

The DNA of the CDR3 is TGTGCCAGCAGTTTTGGGACTAGCGGGCGAGTCACAGATACGCAGTATTTT. Translating gives CASSFGTSGRVTDTQYF. The J gene is TRBJ2-3, the V gene TRBV27; 12 bases match TRBD2. Per germline, CDR1 MNHEY and CDR2 SMNVEV (reference sequence). The V gene end was trimmed by 3 bases and the J gene end by 2 bases; junction bases not matched to a gene: 6. This CDR3 is built from 17 residues.

This chain joins TRBV29-1 and TRBJ1-1; unclear D gene. This CDR3 comprises 14 residues. Germline CDR1 and CDR2: SQVTM and ANQGSEA. V was trimmed by 7 bases and J by 1 base, leaving 16 bases between them. The CDR3 reads CSARGRVGNTEAFF. The CDR3 region has the DNA TGCAGCGCCCGAGGGCGGGTTGGGAACACTGAAGCTTTCTTT.

V is TRBV15 and J is TRBJ2-6, with 7 bases aligning to TRBD1. Germline V gene sequence: CDR1 LNHNV, CDR2 YYDKDF (reference sequence). The CDR3 covers 17 residues. Trimming removed 4 bases from V and 0 bases from J; junction bases left unmatched: 6. The CDR3 region is CATSTRTGRSGANVLTF. CDR3 nucleotide sequence: TGTGCCACCAGCACCCGGACAGGACGCTCTGGGGCCAACGTCCTGACTTTC.

The chain employs TRBV18 and TRBJ2-3; D possibly corresponds to TRBD2 (5 bases). The CDR3 consists of 15 residues. Between the trimmed V and J ends, which lost 8 bases and 3 bases, there was a span of 18 bases. CDR1 is KGHSH, CDR2 LQKENI, per germline. The CDR3 bases are TGTGCCAGCGCGGGTTCTTACGGGATAACAGATACGCAGTATTTT. It is translated as CASAGSYGITDTQYF.

The DNA of the CDR3 is TGTGCCTGGAGTTGGCGGTCGTCAGGGACAGGGGGCTACGAGCAGTACTTC. Translated, it gives CAWSWRSSGTGGYEQYF. V and J are TRBV30 and TRBJ2-7; TRBD1 aligns across 11 bases. The CDR3 length is 17 residues. Germline V gene lookup returns CDR1 GTSNPN and CDR2 SVGIG (reference sequence). V lost 2 bases to trimming and J lost 3 bases; unmatched junction nucleotides: 12. The variable domain in full, with the rest retrieved from reference TRBV30 and TRBJ2-7, is SQTIHQWPATLVQPVGSPLSLECTVEGTSNPNLYWYRQAAGRGLQLLFYSVGIGQISSEVPQNLSASRPQDRQFILSSKKLLLSDSGFYLCAWSWRSSGTGGYEQYFGPGTRLTVT.

The gene calls are TRBV4-1 and TRBJ1-6, with 7 bases fitting TRBD1. The V and J ends lost 4 bases and 7 bases, in that order; junction bases with no gene match: 7. The CDR3 has 15 amino acids. CDR1 and CDR2 (germline): MGHRA, YSYEKL. This CDR3 reads CASSRLRDSNSPLHF. CDR3 nucleotide sequence: TGCGCCAGCAGCCGCCTCCGGGACAGCAATTCACCCCTCCACTTT.

V is TRBV5-1 and J is TRBJ1-4, with D hard to call. Germline CDR1 reads SGHRS; CDR2 reads YFSETQ. This CDR3 is 16 amino acids long. Trimming removed 0 bases at V and 4 bases at J, with 13 bases between. CDR3 protein: CASSLGRDRLNEKLFF. The CDR3 coding sequence is TGCGCCAGCAGCTTGGGGAGGGATCGGCTTAATGAAAAACTGTTTTTT.

J is TRBJ2-3 and V is TRBV6-5; D might be TRBD2 (6 bases). Between the trimmed V and J ends, which lost 2 bases and 5 bases, there was a span of 8 bases. Per germline, CDR1 MNHEY and CDR2 SVGAGI. The CDR3 spans 13 residues. The CDR3 reads CASSYLGGDTQYF. The CDR3 region has the DNA TGTGCCAGCAGTTACCTCGGGGGAGATACGCAGTATTTT.

The chain has TRBV28 and TRBJ2-5; 8 positions agree with TRBD1. The CDR3 spans 14 residues. CDR1 MDHEN and CDR2 SYDVKM come from the germline V gene. The V and J ends lost 6 bases and 6 bases, in that order; junction bases with no gene match: 9. This chain's CDR3 is CASSLTQGAKTQYF. CDR3 bases: TGTGCCAGCAGCCTAACGCAGGGGGCGAAGACCCAGTACTTC. Full variable domain (outside the CDR3, taken from reference TRBV28 and TRBJ2-5): DVKVTQSSRYLVKRTGEKVFLECVQDMDHENMFWYRQDPGLGLRLIYFSYDVKMKEKGDIPEGYSVSREKKERFSLILESASTNQTSMYLCASSLTQGAKTQYFGPGTRLLVL.

This chain connects TRBV10-3 to TRBJ2-5; 7 positions agree with TRBD1. V gave up 10 bases and J gave up 1 base; unmatched junction bases: 12. Germline V lookup: CDR1 ENHRY, CDR2 SYGVKD. The CDR3 has 15 residues. CDR3 amino acids: CATTSGQNIQETQYF. As DNA, the CDR3 is TGTGCCACGACTTCGGGACAGAATATCCAAGAGACCCAGTACTTC.

This clone was seen only once. The genes are TRBV9 and TRBJ2-3; 8 bases line up with TRBD1. The CDR3 consists of 15 residues. V was clipped by 5 bases and J by 2 bases; unmatched bases: 7. Per the germline V gene, CDR1 is SGDLS and CDR2 is YYNGEE. The CDR3 region is CASSFTGGNTDTQYF. The CDR3 DNA reads TGTGCCAGCAGTTTTACAGGGGGGAACACAGATACGCAGTATTTT.

The J gene is TRBJ2-7, the V gene TRBV9; TRBD2 agrees at 7 bases. This CDR3 region has 14 residues. Germline-derived CDR1 and CDR2 are SGDLS and YYNGEE. The junction had 8 bases not matched to a gene; V was cut back by 5 bases and J by 3 bases. The CDR3 loop reads CASSPAGVFYEQYF. As DNA, the CDR3 is TGTGCCAGCAGTCCCGCGGGGGTTTTCTACGAGCAGTACTTC.

For the CDR3, the DNA is TGTGCCAGCAGTTTAGGACCCAGGGGTGAAGCTTTCTTT. Translation gives CASSLGPRGEAFF. The rearrangement uses TRBV27 and TRBJ1-1, with D maybe TRBD1 (6 bases). Germline V gene data show CDR1 as MNHEY and CDR2 as SMNVEV (reference sequence). With 2 bases removed from V and 7 bases from J, the gap between germline ends came to 11 bases. This CDR3 region has 13 residues.

J is TRBJ2-3 and V is TRBV7-2; 11 bases match TRBD2. The germline V gene has CDR1 SGHTA and CDR2 FQGNSA. The V gene end was trimmed by 1 base and the J gene end by 0 bases; junction bases not matched to a gene: 9. This CDR3 comprises 19 residues. The CDR3 DNA sequence: TGTGCCAGCAGCTTAGAGCCCAACGGACTAGCGGGTAGCACAGATACGCAGTATTTT. Translated: CASSLEPNGLAGSTDTQYF.

This clone appeared once. V is TRBV28 and J is TRBJ1-2, with D tentatively TRBD1 (6 bases). CDR1 is MDHEN, CDR2 SYDVKM, per germline. The CDR3 consists of 16 residues. The V and J ends lost 6 bases and 4 bases respectively, with 21 bases between them. The CDR3 DNA is TGTGCCAGCAGGGACGGCTGGGGGGGCAGTGGCTATGGCTACACCTTC. Translation: CASRDGWGGSGYGYTF.

The gene calls are TRBV25-1 and TRBJ1-1; D is possibly TRBD1 (6 bases). V shed 5 bases and J shed 5 bases, with 9 bases lying between them. The CDR3 totals 12 residues. Germline lookup yields CDR1 MGHDK and CDR2 SYGVNS. The CDR3 protein is CASSWQGTEAFF. CDR3 in DNA: TGTGCCAGCAGTTGGCAGGGGACTGAAGCTTTCTTT.

The chain combines TRBV2 with TRBJ1-5; TRBD1 matches at 10 bases. Germline V gene data show CDR1 as SNHLY and CDR2 as FYNNEI. The junction had 6 bases not matched to a gene; V was cut back by 4 bases and J by 6 bases. This CDR3 region has 15 residues. The CDR3 region is CASSVGTGDSQPQHF. CDR3 DNA: TGTGCCAGCAGTGTCGGGACAGGGGATAGTCAGCCCCAGCATTTT.

This sequence joins TRBV28 and TRBJ1-1; D is perhaps TRBD1 (5 bases). The CDR3 is 14 amino acids. Germline V lookup: CDR1 MDHEN, CDR2 SYDVKM. V was clipped by 3 bases and J by 0 bases, with 8 bases between them. CDR3 sequence: CASSFRGMNTEAFF. The DNA of the CDR3 is TGTGCCAGCAGTTTTCGGGGGATGAACACTGAAGCTTTCTTT.